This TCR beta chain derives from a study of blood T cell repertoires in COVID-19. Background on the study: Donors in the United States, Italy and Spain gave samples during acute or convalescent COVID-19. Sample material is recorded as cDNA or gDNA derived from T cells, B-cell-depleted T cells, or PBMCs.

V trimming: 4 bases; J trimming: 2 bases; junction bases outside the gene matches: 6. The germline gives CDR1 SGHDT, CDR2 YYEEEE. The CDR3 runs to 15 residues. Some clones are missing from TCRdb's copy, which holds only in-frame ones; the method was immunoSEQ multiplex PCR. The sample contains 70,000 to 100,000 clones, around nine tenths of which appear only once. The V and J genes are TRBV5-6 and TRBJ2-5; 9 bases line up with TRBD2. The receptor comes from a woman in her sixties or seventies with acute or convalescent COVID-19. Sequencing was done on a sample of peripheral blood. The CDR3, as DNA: TGTGCCAGCAGCCCAGGGACTAGCAAGCAAGAGACCCAGTACTTC. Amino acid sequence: CASSPGTSKQETQYF.